This T cell receptor (beta chain) was observed in a study of blood T cell repertoires in COVID-19. Profiled with immunoSEQ multiplex PCR; TCRdb holds only in-frame clones, not every one. The sample has 200,000 to 250,000 clones, 87% seen once. This TCR derives from a man aged 25-45 years in a cohort exposed to, infected with or recovered from COVID-19 (not recorded which). The sequenced sample consisted of PBMCs or T cells enriched from blood (not recorded which).

The CDR3 DNA sequence: TGTGCCAGCAATGGGACAGGGAAAAATTCCAACTCTGGGGCCAACGTCCTGACTTTC. This sequence encodes CASNGTGKNSNSGANVLTF. The chain is built from TRBV27 and TRBJ2-6, with 9 bases aligning to TRBD1. Trimming removed 7 bases from V and 0 bases from J; junction bases left unmatched: 13. Germline CDR1 and CDR2: MNHEY and SMNVEV (reference sequence). The CDR3 covers 19 residues.